Detailed here is one T cell receptor beta chain. In its sample, this clone was seen once. It lacks a known antigen. The sample holds no much larger clone one base away, and base qualities are not on file. The entry originates in a study of shared clonotypes between healthy human individuals (dated by TCRdb to about 2020). Looking at the study overall: The cohort comprised a couple of women and three men aged 18 to 49 years. Per donor, three plates each were used for CD4 naive and CD4 memory, two for CD8 naive, and one for CD8 memory. To estimate repertoire size and how much clonotypes are shared between individuals, the study performed deep sequencing of blood TCR repertoires from a handful of healthy adults. To increase sequencing depth and limit assay-specific biases, TCR repertoire library preparation and sequencing were carried out by different laboratories using diverse techniques. Between about 0.8 and 9.5 billion PBMCs per donor were obtained by leukapheresis.

TCR CDR3 regions were amplified from genomic DNA by multiplex PCR using the deep immunoSEQ assay. Extracted genomic DNA from each cell subset was spread evenly across all wells of several immunoSEQ 96-well plates, with each plate serving as a replicate. For sorted subsets, approximately 210 ng of genomic DNA, equivalent to 25,000 to 35,000 T cell genomes, went into each replicate PCR. Purified libraries were quantified with a Qubit 3.0 fluorometer, sized on a Bioanalyzer 2100, and re-quantified with the KAPA Library Quantification kit. A separate single-read 150-cycle Illumina NextSeq 550 flow cell was used to sequence each immunoSEQ 96-well plate. Regarding the original processing steps: The immunoSEQ output contained only junctional sequences without quality scores, so filtering could not match that applied to full-length reads. To assign V/J genes and CDR3, sequences were annotated against IMGT germline references using PyIR, a Python wrapper for IgBLAST v1.9. Reads with weak V/J assignments (E-value above 1e-6), missing CDR3, stop codons, out-of-frame junctions, or ambiguous translated residues were removed. V3J clonotypes were defined as sequences sharing an identical inferred V gene, J gene, and CDR3 amino acid sequence. To compute the percentage overlap between repertoires, the number of shared unique clonotypes was divided by the size of the smaller repertoire. Three approaches were used to assess repertoire richness: RTK rarefaction, the Chao1 estimator, and Recon v2.1 estimates of unobserved clonotypes. Generation probabilities for all TCRbeta clonotypes obtained by the gDNA method from a handful of donors were computed using OLGA. The clones in this table, taken by TCRdb from immuneACCESS, are in-frame only. Not every clone is retained; where verified, under half of the shortfall comes from an unresolved V gene, and the cause of the rest is unknown. V and J calls plus clone size are reproduced from that table; the DNA served to infer D and trimming. In all, the sample holds around 2,000,000 clones, and just under 95% of those were seen once. Around 1.1% of the sample comes from the top ten.

Reading the germline V gene (reference sequence) gives CDR1 MNHEY and CDR2 SMNVEV. The CDR3 has 14 amino acids, counting the end cysteine and phenylalanine. CDR3 DNA is the only sequence kept; it has 42 bases, read in frame from the first base. The germline ends are 12 bases apart after V is trimmed by 2 bases and J by 5 bases. CD8 naive samples were CD45RO-negative cells positively selected for CCR7, giving a CD45RA+CCR7+ population that excluded TemRA cells. The donors were healthy, HIV-negative adults with no recently reported acute infections or vaccinations. Every donor was a Caucasian adult living in Nashville, Tennessee, USA. Blood was obtained by leukapheresis, after which PBMCs were separated by Ficoll-Histopaque density gradient centrifugation and cryopreserved in liquid nitrogen vapor phase. Analytical flow cytometry was used to check the purity and quantity of each magnetically sorted T cell population. From each sorted fraction, genomic DNA was isolated and quantified by UV absorbance on a Nanodrop 2000c.

Findings and caveats that apply to the study as a whole: Higher generation probabilities were observed for clonotypes shared by all four sorted-subset donors than for non-shared clonotypes. Naive subsets generally had larger estimated clonotype richness than memory subsets. Rarefaction of sorted-subset datasets indicated incomplete sequencing despite the large sequencing depth. Sampling was limited to blood, and TCR repertoires in tissue likely differ from TCR repertoires in blood. The small number of donors limited the genetic and exposure-history diversity represented. Based on pairwise subsampling, the degree of clonotype sharing among donors was expected to be affected by sequencing depth. Across four donors, 5% to 6% of naive CD4, more than 3% of naive CD8, roughly 2.2% of memory CD4, and under 0.45% of memory CD8 clonotypes were shared.

The clonotype was recovered from a man between 18 and 29 years old in good health. The rearrangement joined TRBV27 to TRBJ1-2; the D gene is unclear. Source material: naive CD8+ T cells sorted from blood. The cell subset or site label of this sample denotes: CD45RA+CCR7+. The bases read TGTGCCAGCAGTTTACGCGCAGGAGAATATGGCTACACCTTC. This gives the protein CASSLRAGEYGYTF.